Presented here are 28 T cell receptor beta chains from one specimen sequenced in a study of early T cells in non-severe SARS-CoV-2 infection. From the 5' RACE reads, TCRdb called clonotypes with MiXCR, one entry per CDR3 protein. The table includes roughly 60,000 distinct CDR3 sequences, around 7% detected once. Source: whole blood, taken at baseline. Receptors were obtained from an adult who was a healthcare worker with PCR-confirmed SARS-CoV-2 infection or an uninfected control (not recorded which).

This clonotype has ten or more counts. This chain links TRBV6-2 or TRBV6-3 with TRBJ2-3; D possibly matches TRBD1 or TRBD2 (6 bases each). V gave up 6 bases and J gave up 1 base, with 20 bases separating them. This CDR3 is built from 17 residues. Germline-derived CDR1 and CDR2 are MNHEY and SVGEGT. As DNA, the CDR3 is TGTGCCAGCAGCCCCCTCTCGGGGGCAGTCCGCACAGATACGCAGTATTTT. Translated: CASSPLSGAVRTDTQYF.

The CDR3, as DNA: TGCAGTATTCAGGAAGGACTCGTGGGAGAGACCCAGTACTTC. Encoded protein: CSIQEGLVGETQYF. V is TRBV20-1 and J is TRBJ2-5, with a weak D call TRBD2 (5 bases). There are 14 residues in the CDR3. The germline V gene has CDR1 DFQATT and CDR2 SNEGSKA (reference sequence). Deletions cut 8 bases from V and 4 bases from J, with 20 bases between.

This chain links TRBV27 with TRBJ2-3; no reliable D call. CDR3 length: 12 amino acids. V shed 6 bases and J shed 3 bases, with 7 bases lying between them. The germline CDR1 and CDR2 sequences are MNHEY and SMNVEV (reference sequence). CDR3: CASRERTDTQYF. The CDR3 DNA reads as TGTGCCAGCAGGGAGAGAACAGATACGCAGTATTTT.

The V and J genes are TRBV5-1 and TRBJ1-1; the D gene is possibly TRBD1 (6 bases). CDR3 length: 14 residues. Germline assignment: CDR1 SGHRS and CDR2 YFSETQ. Trimming removed 4 bases at V and 1 base at J, with 11 bases between. The CDR3 loop reads CASSTGTSNTEAFF. In DNA, the CDR3 is TGCGCCAGCAGCACCGGGACATCGAACACTGAAGCTTTCTTT.

This clonotype was found a few times. This rearrangement joins TRBV20-1 to TRBJ2-2; the match to TRBD1 covers 8 bases. The CDR3 covers 14 residues. The junction had 6 bases not matched to a gene; V was cut back by 5 bases and J by 4 bases. CDR1 DFQATT and CDR2 SNEGSKA come from the germline V gene (reference sequence). The CDR3 DNA reads TGCAGTGCTCCGACAGGGGTATCCACCGGGGAGCTGTTTTTT. Amino acid sequence: CSAPTGVSTGELFF.

This clonotype has ten or more counts. The chain uses TRBV19 and TRBJ1-2; tentative D call: TRBD1 (5 bases). The germline V gene has CDR1 LNHDA and CDR2 SQIVND (reference sequence). V dropped 7 bases and J dropped 4 bases, with 13 bases sitting between them. This CDR3 is 13 amino acids long. The CDR3 nucleotides read TGTGCCAGTACCTCGACAGCCTTCTATGGCTACACCTTC. Residues: CASTSTAFYGYTF.

This clonotype turned up a few times. The chain recombines TRBV4-2 with TRBJ2-3, with 9 bases fitting TRBD1. Germline CDR1 LGHNA, CDR2 YNFKEQ. CDR3 length: 17 residues. J was trimmed by 4 bases and V by 0 bases; bases with no gene match: 8. CDR3 sequence (DNA): TGTGCCAGCAGCCAAGATTACCGGACAGGGGACCCAGATACGCAGTATTTT. It codes for CASSQDYRTGDPDTQYF.

The chain couples TRBV24-1 to TRBJ1-3; no clear D. CDR1 and CDR2 from the germline V gene are KGHDR and SFDVKD. The ends were cut back, 6 bases at V and 0 bases at J, with 14 bases in the middle. There are 16 residues in the CDR3. CDR3 region: CATSWREDISGNTIYF. The CDR3 nucleotides are TGTGCCACCAGTTGGAGGGAAGACATCTCTGGAAACACCATATATTTT.

This clonotype occurred many times. The CDR3 coding sequence is TGCAGTGCTAACAGGGCCTCATCTGGAAACACCATATATTTT. It yields the protein CSANRASSGNTIYF. The chain combines TRBV20-1 with TRBJ1-3; D is possibly TRBD1 (6 bases). The germline CDR1 and CDR2 sequences are DFQATT and SNEGSKA (reference sequence). The CDR3 sequence is 14 residues long. Between the trimmed V and J ends, which lost 4 bases and 1 base, there was a span of 11 bases.

This clonotype was observed many times. The rearrangement joins TRBV6-5 to TRBJ1-5; D gene ambiguous. Germline-derived CDR1 and CDR2 are MNHEY and SVGAGI. This CDR3 comprises 15 residues. Trimming left V 5 bases short and J 1 base short, with 12 bases between. The DNA of the CDR3 is TGTGCCAGCAGTCGCTACACGGGGAGCAATCAGCCCCAGCATTTT. This translates into CASSRYTGSNQPQHF.

The gene calls are TRBV5-1 and TRBJ2-1, with 7 bases matching TRBD2. V lost 0 bases to trimming and J lost 3 bases; unmatched junction nucleotides: 3. Germline CDR1 and CDR2: SGHRS and YFSETQ. There are 15 residues in the CDR3. The CDR3 coding sequence is TGCGCCAGCAGCTTGGGACTAGCAGACTACAATGAGCAGTTCTTC. This encodes CASSLGLADYNEQFF.

The chain joins TRBV20-1 to TRBJ1-5; D perhaps matches TRBD1 (6 bases). Trimming removed 5 bases at V and 6 bases at J, with 14 bases between. Germline V gene data show CDR1 as DFQATT and CDR2 as SNEGSKA (reference sequence). The CDR3 spans 13 residues. In nucleotides, the CDR3 is TGCAGTGCTTCCGGACAGAAATTTCAGCCCCAGCATTTT. Its protein product is CSASGQKFQPQHF.

The table lists this clonotype with many counts. A read error may account for a junction end that differs from germline. The rearrangement links TRBV7-7 to TRBJ2-7; D is unclear. Germline V gives CDR1 SSHAT, CDR2 FNYEAQ (reference sequence). The CDR3 spans 15 residues. CDR3 nucleotides: TGTGCTAGCAGCTTAGCCCCCGGGTCGGGCTACGAGCAGTACTTC. As protein: CASSLAPGSGYEQYF.

This clonotype was detected many times. The gene calls are TRBV28 and TRBJ2-3; D not resolved. The CDR3 has 15 amino acids. The germline gives CDR1 MDHEN, CDR2 SYDVKM. Trimming took off 6 bases at V and 0 bases at J, with 13 bases between the two ends. The CDR3 nucleotides read TGTGCCAGCAGACCACCTTATCTGAGCACAGATACGCAGTATTTT. Encoded protein: CASRPPYLSTDTQYF.

This clonotype was found a few times. The chain uses TRBV12-3 or TRBV12-4 and TRBJ1-1; D possibly corresponds to TRBD1 (5 bases). Trimming shortened V by 5 bases and J by 6 bases, and 16 bases separated the two germline ends. The CDR3 loop spans 14 amino acids. The CDR3 DNA is TGTGCCAGCAGTCTGGGACGGACATTCGCTGAAGCTTTCTTT. Translation gives CASSLGRTFAEAFF.

Many counts were recorded for this clonotype. The chain joins TRBV29-1 to TRBJ2-5; D possibly corresponds to TRBD2 (6 bases). CDR1 is SQVTM, CDR2 ANQGSEA, per germline. The CDR3 consists of 12 residues. Trimming took 3 bases from V and 7 from J, leaving 12 bases between them. DNA of the CDR3: TGCAGCGTTGAGGGACTTCGTGGGACCCAGTACTTC. Translated, it gives CSVEGLRGTQYF.

A note on this clonotype: The junction departs from germline at one end; a sequencing error may be responsible. The J gene is TRBJ2-2, the V gene TRBV5-8, with unresolved D. This CDR3 comprises 14 residues. Germline CDR1 is SGHTS and CDR2 is YDEGEE. For the CDR3, the DNA is TGTGCCAACAGCTTCCAAGGGCGCACCGGGGAGCTGTTTTTT. This sequence encodes CANSFQGRTGELFF.

This clonotype was found a few times. This chain connects TRBV5-1 to TRBJ2-3; D is ambiguous. Germline lookup yields CDR1 SGHRS and CDR2 YFSETQ. Trimming left V 3 bases short and J 1 base short, with 15 bases between. CDR3 length equals 16 residues. The CDR3: CASSSNPPGGTDTQYF. For the CDR3, the DNA is TGCGCCAGCAGCTCGAACCCACCCGGCGGCACAGATACGCAGTATTTT.

This clonotype was observed many times. J is TRBJ2-5 and V is TRBV28, with a weak D call TRBD1 (5 bases). The CDR3 length is 12 residues. Germline values: CDR1 MDHEN, CDR2 SYDVKM. The V end lost 1 base, the J end lost 9 bases, and 9 bases lay between the germline ends. The CDR3 loop reads CASSLLGVAQYF. In nucleotides, the CDR3 is TGTGCCAGCAGTTTATTAGGGGTTGCCCAGTACTTC. The whole variable domain, filled in from reference TRBV28 and TRBJ2-5, reads DVKVTQSSRYLVKRTGEKVFLECVQDMDHENMFWYRQDPGLGLRLIYFSYDVKMKEKGDIPEGYSVSREKKERFSLILESASTNQTSMYLCASSLLGVAQYFGPGTRLLVL.

This clonotype was seen ten or more times. The V and J genes are TRBV4-3 and TRBJ1-2, with a tentative D call TRBD1 (6 bases). The CDR3 covers 16 residues. V was cut by 1 base and J by 4 bases, with 16 bases left in between. Germline CDR1 and CDR2: LGHNA and YSLEER. CDR3 loop: CASSQVNRDTGYGYTF. For the CDR3, the DNA is TGCGCCAGCAGCCAAGTGAATCGGGACACGGGCTATGGCTACACCTTC.

About this clonotype itself: Just one base apart from a much larger clone, this may be a read error. This chain connects TRBV7-3 to TRBJ2-5; no clear D gene. This CDR3 is built from 14 residues. CDR1 is SGHTA, CDR2 FQGTGA, per germline. The DNA of the CDR3 is TGTGCCAGCAGCCCCACGGGTTTGCAAGAGACCCCGTACTTC. This encodes CASSPTGLQETPYF.

This clonotype came up many times. The J gene is TRBJ2-7, the V gene TRBV7-6; 9 nucleotides agree with TRBD1. CDR1 and CDR2 (germline): SGHVS, FNYEAQ. This CDR3 comprises 15 residues. V shed 3 bases, J shed 3 bases, and the junction held 6 bases outside the gene matches. The CDR3 loop reads CASSLSTGGIYEQYF. The CDR3 DNA follows: TGTGCCAGCAGCTTGAGTACAGGGGGCATCTACGAGCAGTACTTC.

This clonotype occurred a few times. The CDR3 nucleotides read TGCAGCGCTGGACGTATGGAAGAGACCCAGTACTTC. Protein product: CSAGRMEETQYF. This chain links TRBV29-1 with TRBJ2-5, with D unresolved. V lost 7 bases to trimming and J lost 3 bases, with 12 bases between them. CDR3 length equals 12 residues. CDR1 and CDR2 (germline): SQVTM, ANQGSEA.

This clonotype was picked up many times. The genes are TRBV18 and TRBJ1-6; D is unclear. CDR1 and CDR2 (germline): KGHSH, LQKENI. Trimming took 3 bases from V and 7 from J, leaving 7 bases between them. This CDR3 is 13 amino acids long. CDR3 coding DNA: TGTGCCAGCTCACCGACCGAGAATTCACCCCTCCACTTT. Its translation: CASSPTENSPLHF.

The CDR3: CASSVGIQSGQDYEQYF. The CDR3 region has the DNA TGTGCCAGCAGCGTAGGTATCCAATCGGGACAGGACTACGAGCAGTACTTC. V is TRBV9 and J is TRBJ2-7, with 8 bases lining up with TRBD1. The CDR3 has 17 amino acids. J lost 3 bases, V lost 0 bases, and 11 bases had no gene match. Germline CDR1 and CDR2: SGDLS and YYNGEE. Based on the CDR3 plus reference TRBV9 and TRBJ2-7, the full variable domain is DSGVTQTPKHLITATGQRVTLRCSPRSGDLSVYWYQQSLDQGLQFLIQYYNGEERAKGNILERFSAQQFPDLHSELNLSSLELGDSALYFCASSVGIQSGQDYEQYFGPGTRLTVT.

This clonotype was counted at least ten times. This rearrangement joins TRBV6-5 to TRBJ1-4, with a tentative D call TRBD1 (6 bases). The CDR3 totals 14 residues. V was pared by 9 bases and J by 0 bases, with 11 bases between. CDR1 MNHEY and CDR2 SVGAGI come from the germline V gene. The CDR3 is CASGQPATNEKLFF. The CDR3 region has the DNA TGTGCCAGTGGACAGCCTGCAACTAATGAAAAACTGTTTTTT.

At least ten counts were recorded for this clonotype. The chain couples TRBV25-1 to TRBJ1-4; 8 positions match TRBD1. Germline loops: CDR1 MGHDK, CDR2 SYGVNS. The V gene end was trimmed by 8 bases and the J gene end by 7 bases; junction bases not matched to a gene: 6. CDR3 size: 13 residues. The CDR3 here is CASRSGTGEKLFF. The CDR3 coding sequence is TGTGCCAGCCGATCAGGGACAGGTGAAAAACTGTTTTTT.

V and J are TRBV9 and TRBJ2-3, with 9 nucleotides matching TRBD1. The V and J ends lost 4 bases and 4 bases, in that order; junction bases with no gene match: 4. This CDR3 is built from 14 residues. Germline CDR1 reads SGDLS; CDR2 reads YYNGEE. The CDR3 DNA reads TGTGCCAGCAGCCCCAGGACAGGGGCAGATACGCAGTATTTT. As protein: CASSPRTGADTQYF.